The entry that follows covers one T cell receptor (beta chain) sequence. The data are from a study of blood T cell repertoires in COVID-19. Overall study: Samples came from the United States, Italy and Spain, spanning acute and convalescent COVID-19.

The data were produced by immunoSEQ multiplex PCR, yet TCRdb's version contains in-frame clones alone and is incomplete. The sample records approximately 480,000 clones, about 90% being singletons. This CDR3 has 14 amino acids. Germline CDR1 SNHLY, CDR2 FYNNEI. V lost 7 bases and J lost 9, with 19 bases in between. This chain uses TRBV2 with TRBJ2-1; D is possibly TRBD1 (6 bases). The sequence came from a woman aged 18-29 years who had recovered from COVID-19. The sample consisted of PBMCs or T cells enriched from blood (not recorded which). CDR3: CASIREGTRAEQFF. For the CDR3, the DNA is TGTGCCAGCATAAGAGAGGGGACACGGGCTGAGCAGTTCTTC.